A selection of T cell receptor beta chains follows, all from one sample in a study of cytomegalovirus exposure and HLA in healthy donors. TCRdb's copy holds only in-frame clones and misses some; the assay was immunoSEQ multiplex PCR. The table includes about 120,000 clones, over 75% detected once. Material: PBMCs. The origin of the receptors is a woman aged 18-30 years in good health and CMV-seropositive. CDR3s include the opening cysteine and the closing phenylalanine or tryptophan. Size is omitted from some rows. Given values are once, few, many or a class for expanded clones.

>TRBV19|TRBJ2-6|-
CASSIDLGRPNVLTF
>TRBV27|TRBJ1-1|once
CASSPRLMDTEAFF
>TRBV9|TRBJ2-2|-
CASSPTGAEYGTGELFF
>TRBV5-6|TRBJ2-5|-
CASSSIRGQKTQAAYF
>TRBV9|TRBJ2-7|-
CASSGTGDEQYF
>TRBV15|TRBJ1-4|-
CATSARDSPNEKLFF
>TRBV5-5|TRBJ2-7|-
CASSAGRYEQYF
>TRBV15|TRBJ2-3|-
CATSRARLVTDTQYF
>TRBV4-1|TRBJ2-3|-
CASRHSGSGDTQYF
>TRBV6-1|TRBJ2-3|-
CASRGTGEDTQYF
>TRBV10-1|TRBJ1-1|-
CASSGQLNTEAFF
>TRBV6-5|TRBJ2-1|-
CASSYRLADEQFF
>TRBV5-5|TRBJ1-2|few
CASSSGQRNYGYTF
>TRBV2|TRBJ1-1|-
CASRVPGQGAGENTEAFF
>TRBV4-1|TRBJ1-5|few
CASSQDLGNQPQHF
>TRBV2|TRBJ1-4|-
CASGVQGAGEKLFF
>TRBV6-5|TRBJ1-2|-
CASSYSGTGLSGYTF
>TRBV2|TRBJ1-5|once
CASKVSGQGNQPQHF
>TRBV10-2|TRBJ2-1|-
CASSELLGGAEQFF
>TRBV5-1|TRBJ2-3|-
CASSLPGLASTDTQYF
>TRBV11-2|TRBJ2-6|-
CASSHVRPTILSGANVLTF
>TRBV29-1|TRBJ2-1|-
CSVEESYNEQFF
>TRBV21-1|TRBJ2-2|once
CASSKEGKGTGGTGELFF
>TRBV7-2|TRBJ2-7|-
CASSLRSIGGGRREEQYF
>TRBV19|TRBJ2-5|-
CASSPGQGEETQYF
>TRBV6-4|TRBJ2-1|-
CASSKLAKDNEQFF
>TRBV18|TRBJ1-2|once
CASSLGDRSRNGYTF
>TRBV27|TRBJ2-1|-
CASSFQGYSYNEQFF
>TRBV6-1|TRBJ2-1|-
CASSQRGTTQGEQFF
>TRBV25-1|TRBJ2-3|-
CASSSGRGTQYF
>TRBV21-1|TRBJ2-3|-
CASSKGEATDTQYF
>TRBV9|TRBJ1-3|-
CASSVGSISGNTIYF
>TRBV28|TRBJ2-5|-
CASSSKGARKGTQYF
>TRBV5-6|TRBJ1-1|-
CASSLRDTEAFF
>TRBV4-1|TRBJ1-4|-
CASSQMGQFTGEKLFF
>TRBV5-1|TRBJ1-1|-
CASSSGTVAFF
>TRBV4-1|TRBJ1-2|-
CASSQDDGTGSGYTF